This T cell receptor beta chain was found in a study of T cells after yellow fever vaccination. Study-wide results and limits: The appearance of a small share of clonotypes in both CD4 and CD8 compartments was observed. Repertoires obtained by FACS sorting could include abundant clonotypes that entered as contaminants from the bulk population.

Germline CDR1 LNHDA, CDR2 SQIVND (reference sequence). V was pared by 4 bases and J by 3 bases, with 6 bases of the junction left unmatched. The CDR3 sequence is 15 residues long. A process of 5'RACE template switching, which added a universal primer site and UMIs, was used to make TCR cDNA. TCRdb re-analysed the 5' RACE reads in MiXCR, keeping a single row per CDR3 protein. Of 310,000 or so distinct CDR3 sequences detected, 3.6% appear once; the ten largest clones hold 23%. Only a few counts were recorded for this clonotype. The antigen is undetermined. This chain joins TRBV19 and TRBJ1-1, with 9 nucleotides matching TRBD1. Sample: PBMCs, taken on the day of the yellow fever booster vaccination. The source is a man younger than 35 who received the YFV17D yellow fever vaccine. The CDR3 nucleotides read TGTGCCAGTAGTACCCACAGGGGGCGCGACACTGAAGCTTTCTTT. The encoded protein is CASSTHRGRDTEAFF.